Listed here are 20 T cell receptor beta chains from one sample, sequenced in a study of blood T cell repertoires in COVID-19. Produced via immunoSEQ multiplex PCR; TCRdb's table is partial and in-frame only. The top ten hold about 7.1% of the sample, which has some 56,000 clones, more than 75% seen once. Sequenced: peripheral blood. The receptors shown here come from a man aged 60 to 69 with acute or convalescent COVID-19.

The V and J genes are TRBV5-5 and TRBJ2-3, with 9 bases fitting TRBD2. Losses at the gene ends were 3 bases for V and 2 bases for J; bases not matched to a gene: 7. The CDR3 runs to 16 residues. Germline V gene lookup returns CDR1 SGHKS and CDR2 YYEKEE (reference sequence). The CDR3 region is CASSSGLAFDTDTQYF. Here the CDR3 DNA reads TGTGCCAGCAGCTCCGGACTAGCGTTCGACACAGATACGCAGTATTTT.

This sequence joins TRBV24-1 and TRBJ2-7, with 7 bases matching TRBD1. Per germline, CDR1 KGHDR and CDR2 SFDVKD. V was clipped by 3 bases and J by 7 bases; unmatched bases: 11. The length of the CDR3 is 15 residues. The CDR3 coding sequence is TGTGCCACCAGTGATCCAAAGACAGGGTTAGGGGAGCAGTACTTC. As protein: CATSDPKTGLGEQYF.

J is TRBJ2-7 and V is TRBV11-2; weak D call: TRBD2 (5 bases). V lost 1 base and J 6 bases, leaving 13 bases between the germline ends. The CDR3 length is 14 residues. The V gene's germline CDR1 is SGHAT and CDR2 FQNNGV. CDR3 in amino acids: CASSLGLTRGEQYF. For the CDR3, the DNA is TGTGCCAGCAGCTTAGGGCTTACCCGGGGCGAGCAGTACTTC. The whole variable domain, remainder taken from reference TRBV11-2 and TRBJ2-7, is EAGVAQSPRYKIIEKRQSVAFWCNPISGHATLYWYQQILGQGPKLLIQFQNNGVVDDSQLPKDRFSAERLKGVDSTLKIQPAKLEDSAVYLCASSLGLTRGEQYFGPGTRLTVT.

This clone was observed once. The chain combines TRBV9 with TRBJ2-2; the D gene is possibly TRBD2 (5 bases). Between the trimmed V and J ends, which lost 7 bases and 5 bases, there was a span of 12 bases. Germline loops: CDR1 SGDLS, CDR2 YYNGEE. CDR3 size: 13 residues. The CDR3 sequence is CASGGTYTGELFF. DNA of the CDR3: TGTGCCAGCGGAGGAACATATACCGGGGAGCTGTTTTTT.

With respect to this clone: Other DNA sequences of this sample code for an identical CDR3. Here the CDR3 reads CATSRDRENTEAFF. The CDR3 coding sequence is TGTGCCACCAGCAGAGATCGGGAAAACACTGAAGCTTTCTTT. This chain joins TRBV15 and TRBJ1-1; D is ambiguous. CDR3 length equals 14 residues. CDR1 and CDR2 from the germline V gene are LNHNV and YYDKDF (reference sequence). Trimming removed 0 bases at V and 2 bases at J, with 7 bases between.

Only a few counts were recorded for this clone. This chain links TRBV6-1 with TRBJ1-3; a possible D gene is TRBD1 (6 bases). The CDR3 is made up of 15 amino acids. Trimming cost V 3 bases and J 4 bases, with 13 bases left between them. Germline V gene lookup returns CDR1 MNHNS and CDR2 SASEGT. CDR3 in DNA: TGTGCCAGCAGTGATGGGGGCACGGGGGGAAACACCATATATTTT. It specifies CASSDGGTGGNTIYF.

The V call is TRBV27, the J call TRBJ2-3; 8 bases agree with TRBD1. J gave up 1 base and V 6 bases, and 9 bases lay outside the gene matches. The germline V gene encodes CDR1 MNHEY and CDR2 SMNVEV (reference sequence). This CDR3 is 16 amino acids long. The CDR3 DNA follows: TGTGCCAGCAGCCGTACCAGGGGGCCCGGCACAGATACGCAGTATTTT. Protein: CASSRTRGPGTDTQYF.

This rearrangement joins TRBV6-1 to TRBJ2-5; 11 bases line up with TRBD2. The CDR3 is 16 residues long. Germline lookup yields CDR1 MNHNS and CDR2 SASEGT. J was trimmed by 4 bases and V by 3 bases; bases with no gene match: 7. The CDR3 bases are TGTGCCAGCAGTGATCAACTAGCGGGGGATCGAGAGACCCAGTACTTC. This translates into CASSDQLAGDRETQYF.

The CDR3 coding sequence is TGTGCCAGCAGTGAGCGGGGGCCGGGGGATACGCAGTATTTT. This translates into CASSERGPGDTQYF. V gene TRBV6-4 combines with J gene TRBJ2-3; a possible D gene is TRBD2 (7 bases). This CDR3 contains 14 residues. Trimming shortened V by 3 bases and J by 6 bases, and 13 bases separated the two germline ends. CDR1 and CDR2 (germline): MRHNA, SNTAGT.

This clone was counted only a few times. V is TRBV10-2 and J is TRBJ2-3; 12 bases align to TRBD2. This CDR3 is built from 19 residues. In germline, CDR1 is WSHSY, CDR2 SAAADI. The trim removed 8 bases at V and 2 bases at J, leaving 17 bases unmatched. The DNA for the CDR3 is TGCGCCAGCCTAAGAGCTAGCGGGGGGGATATATCTCTCACAGATACGCAGTATTTT. Protein: CASLRASGGDISLTDTQYF.

This chain connects TRBV7-6 to TRBJ2-7; maybe TRBD1 (6 bases). The CDR3 totals 15 residues. Trimming took 5 bases from V and 5 from J, leaving 19 bases between them. CDR1 and CDR2 (germline): SGHVS, FNYEAQ. The CDR3 coding sequence is TGTGCCAGCAGCCTAGGGACAAGACAGGCCAACGAGCAGTACTTC. As protein: CASSLGTRQANEQYF.

This rearrangement joins TRBV10-3 to TRBJ1-2; D may be TRBD1 (5 bases). The CDR3 has 14 amino acids. With 6 bases removed from V and 0 bases from J, the gap between germline ends came to 11 bases. Germline values: CDR1 ENHRY, CDR2 SYGVKD. The CDR3 sequence is CAISRDRSNYGYTF. CDR3 nucleotide sequence: TGTGCCATCAGCCGAGACAGATCTAACTATGGCTACACCTTC.

V and J are TRBV5-1 and TRBJ1-2; 8 nucleotides line up with TRBD1. The germline V gene has CDR1 SGHRS and CDR2 YFSETQ. With V trimmed by 5 bases and J by 6 bases, 6 bases remained unmatched. The CDR3 is 13 residues long. The CDR3 DNA follows: TGCGCCAGCAGGCGTGACAGGGGTAATGGCTACACCTTC. Protein: CASRRDRGNGYTF.

The chain combines TRBV7-9 with TRBJ2-1; D not resolved. Trimming cost V 8 bases and J 4 bases, with 15 bases left between them. The CDR3 covers 14 residues. CDR1 and CDR2 from the germline V gene are SEHNR and FQNEAQ (reference sequence). CDR3 loop: CASRRRVGYNEQFF. CDR3 coding DNA: TGTGCCAGCCGCCGACGAGTCGGGTACAATGAGCAGTTCTTC.

The rearrangement uses TRBV5-1 and TRBJ2-1; possibly TRBD1 for D (6 bases). Germline CDR1 reads SGHRS; CDR2 reads YFSETQ. CDR3 size: 14 residues. V was clipped by 7 bases and J by 6 bases, with 17 bases between them. CDR3 loop: CASRLGQGINEQFF. CDR3 in DNA: TGCGCCAGCCGCCTCGGCCAGGGGATCAATGAGCAGTTCTTC.

This chain uses TRBV2 with TRBJ1-1, with 7 bases matching TRBD1. The J segment lost 5 bases and the V segment lost 3 bases, leaving 6 bases of the junction unmatched. CDR1 is SNHLY, CDR2 FYNNEI, per germline. The CDR3 contains 14 residues. In DNA, the CDR3 is TGTGCCAGCAGTGATAGGGGGCGAGGAACTGAAGCTTTCTTT. Translating it yields CASSDRGRGTEAFF.

J is TRBJ2-4 and V is TRBV5-1, with 10 bases identical to TRBD2. CDR3 length equals 16 residues. The germline CDR1 and CDR2 sequences are SGHRS and YFSETQ. V was pared by 4 bases and J by 4 bases, with 8 bases of the junction left unmatched. CDR3 in DNA: TGCGCCAGCAGCATCGGGACTAGCGCTCGGAAAAACATTCAGTACTTC. Translating gives CASSIGTSARKNIQYF.

The V and J genes are TRBV7-2 and TRBJ2-1; TRBD2 agrees at 9 bases. V lost 4 bases to trimming and J lost 7 bases; unmatched junction nucleotides: 11. Germline V CDR1 and CDR2: SGHTA, FQGNSA. The length of the CDR3 is 16 residues. The CDR3 DNA reads as TGTGCCAGCAGCTCCCAGTGGGGCGGGGGGGCAAATGAGCAGTTCTTC. Its protein product is CASSSQWGGGANEQFF. The whole variable domain, remainder taken from reference TRBV7-2 and TRBJ2-1, is GAGVSQSPSNKVTEKGKDVELRCDPISGHTALYWYRQSLGQGLEFLIYFQGNSAPDKSGLPSDRFSAERTGGSVSTLTIQRTQQEDSAVYLCASSSQWGGGANEQFFGPGTRLTVL.

This chain connects TRBV11-2 to TRBJ2-3; 7 positions match TRBD1. V lost 5 bases and J lost 7; bases outside the gene matches: 12. Germline assignment: CDR1 SGHAT and CDR2 FQNNGV. The CDR3 runs to 15 residues. CDR3 residues: CASSMRHRGGNTQYF. The CDR3 DNA is TGTGCCAGCAGCATGCGCCACAGGGGTGGGAATACGCAGTATTTT.

This clone was counted once. The chain couples TRBV11-1 to TRBJ2-3, with D perhaps TRBD1 (5 bases). V was trimmed by 5 bases and J by 3 bases, leaving 15 bases between them. The CDR3 length is 15 residues. CDR1 is SGHAT and CDR2 is FQDESV in the germline V gene (reference sequence). The CDR3 region has the DNA TGTGCCAGCAGCCCCTCGCGGCCAGGGACAGATACGCAGTATTTT. Its translation is CASSPSRPGTDTQYF.